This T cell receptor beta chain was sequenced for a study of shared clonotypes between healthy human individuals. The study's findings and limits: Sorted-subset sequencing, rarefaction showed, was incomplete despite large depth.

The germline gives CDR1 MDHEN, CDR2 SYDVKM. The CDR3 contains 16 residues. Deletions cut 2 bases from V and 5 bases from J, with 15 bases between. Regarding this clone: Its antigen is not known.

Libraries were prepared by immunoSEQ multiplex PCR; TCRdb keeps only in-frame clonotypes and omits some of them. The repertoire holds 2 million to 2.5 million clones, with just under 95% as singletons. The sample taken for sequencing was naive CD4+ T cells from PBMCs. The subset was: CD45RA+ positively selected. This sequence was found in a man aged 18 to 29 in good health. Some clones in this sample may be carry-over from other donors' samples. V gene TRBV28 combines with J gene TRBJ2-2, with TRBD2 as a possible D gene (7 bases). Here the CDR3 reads CASSLILAGATGELFF. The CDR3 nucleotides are TGTGCCAGCAGTTTAATATTGGCGGGGGCGACCGGGGAGCTGTTTTTT.